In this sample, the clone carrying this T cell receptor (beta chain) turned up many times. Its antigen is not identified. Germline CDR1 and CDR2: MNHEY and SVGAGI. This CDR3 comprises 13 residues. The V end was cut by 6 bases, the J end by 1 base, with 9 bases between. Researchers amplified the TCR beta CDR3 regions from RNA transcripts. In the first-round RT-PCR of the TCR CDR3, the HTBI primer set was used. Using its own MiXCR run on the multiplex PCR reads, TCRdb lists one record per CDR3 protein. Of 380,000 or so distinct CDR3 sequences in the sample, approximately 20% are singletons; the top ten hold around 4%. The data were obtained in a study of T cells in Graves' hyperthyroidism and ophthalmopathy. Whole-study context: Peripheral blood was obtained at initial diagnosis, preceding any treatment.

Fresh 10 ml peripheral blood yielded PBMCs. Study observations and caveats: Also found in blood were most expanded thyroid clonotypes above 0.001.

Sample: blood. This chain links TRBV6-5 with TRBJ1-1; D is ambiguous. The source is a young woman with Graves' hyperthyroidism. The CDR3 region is CASSALGNTEAFF. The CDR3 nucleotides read TGTGCCAGCAGCGCATTGGGGAACACTGAAGCTTTCTTT.